One sample yielded the 10 T cell receptor beta chains listed below, sequenced in a study of molecular identifiers for immune sequencing clone quantification listed by TCRdb under 2018. The library came from PCR. Sequencing was carried out with an Illumina MiSeq. Through fastp at Q25 and MiXCR, TCRdb rebuilt clones from the public reads, retaining in-frame beta chains. Duplicate CDR3 protein sequences are folded into a single record with the most common DNA and genes. The sample data list fewer than 25,000 distinct CDR3 sequences, and 20% to 25% of these were observed just once. The ten largest clones take up approximately 6.8% of the sample. The sequencing sample was made of naive CD8+ T cells from blood, with Jurkat cell RNA spiked in. The label giving this sample's cell subset or site can be read as: FACS-sorted CD8+CD4-CCR7+CD45RA+ naive T cells. The source is a human donor in good health. Some libraries in this study had Jurkat cell RNA spiked in.

At least ten counts were recorded for this clonotype. The V and J genes are TRBV6-2 or TRBV6-3 and TRBJ2-7; TRBD1 matches at 7 bases. The CDR3 extends over 15 amino acids. Trimming cost V 4 bases and J 1 base; bases outside gene matches: 7. In germline, CDR1 is MNHEY, CDR2 SVGEGT. The CDR3 DNA reads TGTGCCAGCAGTTCATTGGACAGGCGGTCCTACGAGCAGTACTTC. Its translation is CASSSLDRRSYEQYF.

As regards this clonotype: This could be a read error, since a much larger clone is one nucleotide away. This chain uses TRBV13 with TRBJ2-5, with TRBD2 as a possible D gene (7 bases). The CDR3 covers 15 residues. The germline V gene has CDR1 PRHDT and CDR2 FYEKMQ (reference sequence). The CDR3, as DNA: TGTGCCAGCAGCCCTACAGGGATCGCGGGGGAGACCCAGCACTTC. This translates into CASSPTGIAGETQHF.

This clonotype was observed many times. This chain joins TRBV29-1 and TRBJ2-1, with D uncertain. In germline, CDR1 is SQVTM, CDR2 ANQGSEA. The V gene lost 4 bases and the J gene lost 4 bases, with 14 bases spanning the gap. CDR3 length: 14 residues. The CDR3 bases are TGCAGCGTTGGAACAAACGAATATTACAATGAGCAGTTCTTC. Protein: CSVGTNEYYNEQFF.

The J gene is TRBJ2-7, the V gene TRBV5-1; tentative D call: TRBD1 (6 bases). The CDR3 has 14 amino acids. Per germline, CDR1 SGHRS and CDR2 YFSETQ. Trimming stripped 2 bases from V and 6 bases from J, with 15 bases between. The CDR3 loop reads CASSFGQSSGEQYF. The CDR3 DNA follows: TGCGCCAGCAGCTTCGGACAGAGCTCGGGCGAGCAGTACTTC.

Only one count was recorded for this clonotype. A junction end diverges from the germline sequence, so it may reflect a read error. The V and J genes are TRBV5-1 and TRBJ2-1; TRBD1 aligns across 10 bases. The CDR3 contains 15 residues. CDR1 and CDR2 from the germline V gene are SGHRS and YFSETQ. The chain's CDR3 is CASGHDRGPYNEQLF. DNA for the CDR3: TGCGCCAGCGGCCACGACAGGGGGCCCTACAATGAGCAGCTCTTC.

This clonotype has ten or more counts. V and J are TRBV20-1 and TRBJ1-1, with D uncertain. CDR1 is DFQATT, CDR2 SNEGSKA, per germline (reference sequence). Trimming shortened V by 5 bases and J by 2 bases, and 15 bases separated the two germline ends. The CDR3 consists of 14 residues. In nucleotides, the CDR3 is TGCAGTGCTGGCGGCACTAACCCAAACACTGAAGCTTTCTTT. Translated: CSAGGTNPNTEAFF.

The sample holds a few counts of this clonotype. The chain employs TRBV29-1 and TRBJ2-7; TRBD2 matches at 9 bases. CDR1 SQVTM and CDR2 ANQGSEA come from the germline V gene. V lost 4 bases to trimming and J lost 6 bases; unmatched junction nucleotides: 7. This CDR3 spans 13 amino acids. CDR3 sequence reads: CSVVGGRAVEQYF. CDR3 bases: TGCAGCGTTGTTGGCGGGAGGGCCGTCGAGCAGTACTTC.

In this sample, this clonotype turned up many times. V is TRBV6-4 and J is TRBJ1-2; 10 nucleotides agree with TRBD1. Trimming took 5 bases from V and 4 from J; bases not matched to a gene: 4. The CDR3 covers 14 residues. From germline, CDR1 is MRHNA and CDR2 SNTAGT. This chain's CDR3 is CASSRQGAAYGYTF. CDR3 coding DNA: TGTGCCAGCAGTAGACAGGGGGCTGCCTATGGCTACACCTTC.

This clonotype counts as medium-sized. This CDR3 reads CASSSTKWVGAKNIQYF. CDR3 sequence (DNA): TGTGCCAGCAGTTCTACAAAATGGGTCGGAGCCAAAAACATTCAGTACTTC. The chain recombines TRBV6-5 with TRBJ2-4, with D hard to call. Looked up from germline, CDR1 is MNHEY and CDR2 is SVGAGI. The CDR3 has 17 residues. Trimming removed 4 bases from V and 0 bases from J, with 16 bases in between.

The sample holds many counts of this clonotype. This chain joins TRBV10-1 and TRBJ2-1; D remains ambiguous. V was shortened by 0 bases and J by 14 bases, with 17 bases between the two germline ends. CDR3 length equals 14 residues. Germline values: CDR1 WNHNN, CDR2 SYGVQD (reference sequence). Here the CDR3 DNA reads TGCGCCAGCAGTGAGTCACCCTTATCGGGTATGGAGTTCTTC. It is translated as CASSESPLSGMEFF.